This entry concerns a single T cell receptor beta chain. V dropped 3 bases and J dropped 5 bases, with 20 bases sitting between them. The V gene's germline CDR1 is SGDLS and CDR2 YYNGEE. This CDR3 has 16 amino acids. Methods used by the authors: Amplification from reference gene primers served as the basis for estimated nucleated cell counts. Only in-frame clones appear in the TCRdb table, and some are missing; sequencing was by immunoSEQ multiplex PCR. That table is the source of V, J and clone size, and D and trimming were worked out from the DNA. The sample lists 90,000 to 150,000 clones, about 87% seen once, with more than 2% in the top ten. The data are from a study of blood T cell repertoires in COVID-19. Study context: COVID-19 samples collected from the United States, Italy and Spain covered acute and convalescent phases. PBMCs, B-cell-depleted T cells, or T cells were the source of the cDNA or gDNA that made up the material.

This clonotype was sampled from a woman aged 45-60 years with acute or convalescent COVID-19. Sample: peripheral blood. The chain recombines TRBV9 with TRBJ1-2; the D is unclear. CDR3 nucleotide sequence: TGTGCCAGCAGCGAGAGCCCGGGATTAGGAAGGTATGGCTACACCTTC. Amino acids: CASSESPGLGRYGYTF.